This T cell receptor beta chain was identified in a study of T-cell memory formation after mild COVID-19. The overall study: TCR clusters were mostly confined to one donor each. Whole-study results and caveats: SARS-CoV-2 specificity was not confirmed for second-wave clones peaking on day 37.

TCRdb ran MiXCR on the 5' RACE reads and lists one entry per CDR3 protein. The sample carries about 140,000 distinct CDR3 sequences, about 14% recorded once. Notes on this clonotype: The antigen remains undetermined.

Trimming pared 5 bases from V and 0 bases from J, leaving 11 bases between. This CDR3 has 15 amino acids. The germline CDR1 and CDR2 sequences are SEHNR and FQNEAQ (reference sequence). Sample: PBMCs or a T cell subset sorted from them (not recorded which). The J gene is TRBJ2-1, the V gene TRBV7-9; D might be TRBD2 (6 bases). The clonotype originates from an adult woman who had mild COVID-19 (a few samples of this study predate the infection). Cell type and time point are not known. The CDR3 bases are TGTGCCAGCAGCGTCCTTAGCGGCTCCTACAATGAGCAGTTCTTC. It yields the protein CASSVLSGSYNEQFF.